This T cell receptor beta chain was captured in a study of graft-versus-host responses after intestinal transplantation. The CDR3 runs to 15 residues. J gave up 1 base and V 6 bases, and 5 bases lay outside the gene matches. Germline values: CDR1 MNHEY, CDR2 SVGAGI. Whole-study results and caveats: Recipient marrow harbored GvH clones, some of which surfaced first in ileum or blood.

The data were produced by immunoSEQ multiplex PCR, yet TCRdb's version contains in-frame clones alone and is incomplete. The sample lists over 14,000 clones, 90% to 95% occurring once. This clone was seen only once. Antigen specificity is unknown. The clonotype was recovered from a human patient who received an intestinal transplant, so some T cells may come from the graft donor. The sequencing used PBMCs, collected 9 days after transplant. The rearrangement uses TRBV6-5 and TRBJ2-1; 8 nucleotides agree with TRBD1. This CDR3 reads CASSPGTGSYNEQFF. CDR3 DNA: TGTGCCAGCAGCCCTGGGACAGGATCCTACAATGAGCAGTTCTTC.